These 19 T cell receptor beta chains were all obtained from the same sample, sequenced in a study of blood T cell repertoires in COVID-19. Libraries were prepared by immunoSEQ multiplex PCR; TCRdb keeps only in-frame clonotypes and omits some of them. The table includes 340,000 or so clones, around four fifths detected once. The source material was peripheral blood. The receptors come from a man between 25 and 39 years old with active or convalescent COVID-19.

The V and J genes are TRBV6-5 and TRBJ2-1; 13 bases fit TRBD2. Per germline, CDR1 MNHEY and CDR2 SVGAGI. The CDR3 is 14 amino acids. V dropped 11 bases and J dropped 5; count of bases not matched to a gene: 6. CDR3 bases: TGTGCCGGAAGGACTAGCGGGAGTGACAATGAGCAGTTCTTC. This translates into CAGRTSGSDNEQFF.

This clone has a handful of counts. The chain employs TRBV5-5 and TRBJ1-5; 8 nucleotides agree with TRBD1. This CDR3 region has 15 residues. Germline lookup yields CDR1 SGHKS and CDR2 YYEKEE (reference sequence). V trimming: 0 bases; J trimming: 7 bases; junction bases outside the gene matches: 6. In nucleotides, the CDR3 is TGTGCCAGCAGCTTGGCCGGACAGGGTCGGCAGCCCCAGCATTTT. This codes for CASSLAGQGRQPQHF.

The chain couples TRBV15 to TRBJ2-5; TRBD1 aligns across 7 bases. Germline V CDR1 and CDR2: LNHNV, YYDKDF (reference sequence). The ends lost 3 bases at V and 2 bases at J; junction bases unmatched: 6. The CDR3 length is 15 residues. The CDR3 loop reads CATSSLGQPQETQYF. The CDR3 coding sequence is TGTGCCACCAGCAGTTTGGGACAGCCACAAGAGACCCAGTACTTC. The whole variable domain, filled in from reference TRBV15 and TRBJ2-5, reads DAMVIQNPRYQVTQFGKPVTLSCSQTLNHNVMYWYQQKSSQAPKLLFHYYDKDFNNEADTPDNFQSRRPNTSFCFLDIRSPGLGDTAMYLCATSSLGQPQETQYFGPGTRLLVL.

The genes are TRBV3-1 (or the pseudogene TRBV3-2) and TRBJ2-7; D is possibly TRBD2 (5 bases). CDR1 LGHDT and CDR2 YNNKEL come from the germline V gene (reference sequence). The CDR3 is 14 amino acids. V lost 5 bases, J lost 3 bases, and 14 bases lay in between. Written as DNA, the CDR3 is TGTGCCAGCAGCGGGCCGGGGAGTTACTACGAGCAGTACTTC. It yields the protein CASSGPGSYYEQYF.

The V and J genes are TRBV7-2 and TRBJ2-4, with D possibly being TRBD1 (6 bases). V shed 1 base and J shed 3 bases, with 10 bases lying between them. This CDR3 comprises 15 residues. CDR1 is SGHTA and CDR2 is FQGNSA in the germline V gene. The CDR3 loop is CASSLETGNKNIQYF. The DNA for the CDR3 is TGTGCCAGCAGCTTAGAAACAGGGAACAAAAACATTCAGTACTTC.

This clone has at least ten counts. The chain employs TRBV28 and TRBJ1-5; tentative D call: TRBD1 (6 bases). The V gene's germline CDR1 is MDHEN and CDR2 SYDVKM. Trimming left V 6 bases short and J 0 bases short, with 12 bases between. The CDR3 is made up of 15 amino acids. CDR3 in DNA: TGTGCCAGCAGCCAGGACAGTTATAGCAATCAGCCCCAGCATTTT. Its translation is CASSQDSYSNQPQHF.

The CDR3 DNA is TGCGCCAGCAGCCCTCTCGGGGTAGGAGACTATGGCTACACCTTC. Translated, it gives CASSPLGVGDYGYTF. This rearrangement joins TRBV5-1 to TRBJ1-2, with D unresolved. The CDR3 covers 15 residues. Trimming took off 4 bases at V and 3 bases at J, with 16 bases between the two ends. The germline gives CDR1 SGHRS, CDR2 YFSETQ.

This chain links TRBV4-1 with TRBJ1-6; D perhaps matches TRBD1 (5 bases). V was pared by 3 bases and J by 7 bases, with 13 bases between. The CDR3 has 15 amino acids. Per the germline V gene, CDR1 is MGHRA and CDR2 is YSYEKL. CDR3 nucleotide sequence: TGCGCCAGCAGCCAGGGGGGGGTTTTCAATTCACCCCTCCACTTT. Translating gives CASSQGGVFNSPLHF.

Note on this clone: Other DNA sequences in the same sample also yield this CDR3. The chain employs TRBV30 and TRBJ2-3; D perhaps matches TRBD1 (6 bases). The CDR3 extends over 13 amino acids. Germline CDR1 GTSNPN, CDR2 SVGIG (reference sequence). Trimming left V 4 bases short and J 3 bases short, with 11 bases between. DNA of the CDR3: TGTGCCTGGAATAGGGGGAGAACAGATACGCAGTATTTT. It yields the protein CAWNRGRTDTQYF.

This clone has more than one count but fewer than ten. The chain is built from TRBV24-1 and TRBJ2-3; D possibly corresponds to TRBD1 (5 bases). CDR1 KGHDR and CDR2 SFDVKD come from the germline V gene. The CDR3 runs 14 residues. V was trimmed by 4 bases and J by 1 base, leaving 8 bases between them. The CDR3 DNA follows: TGTGCCACCAGTGAGCCCAGGGGCACAGATACGCAGTATTTT. It yields the protein CATSEPRGTDTQYF.

This chain uses TRBV7-2 with TRBJ1-2, with a tentative D call TRBD1 (6 bases). V lost 1 base to trimming and J lost 4 bases, with 10 bases between them. CDR3 size: 14 residues. Germline V lookup: CDR1 SGHTA, CDR2 FQGNSA. This CDR3 is CASSLVLDSYGYTF. In DNA form, the CDR3 reads TGTGCCAGCAGCTTAGTGTTGGACAGCTATGGCTACACCTTC.

CDR3 coding DNA: TGTGCCAGCTCACCGGCGGGGAGCTCCTACAATGAGCAGTTCTTC. It specifies CASSPAGSSYNEQFF. The V call is TRBV18, the J call TRBJ2-1; a weak D match, TRBD2 (6 bases). CDR1 and CDR2 from the germline V gene are KGHSH and LQKENI. The V end lost 3 bases, the J end lost 0 bases, and 9 bases lay between the germline ends. This CDR3 region has 15 residues.

V is TRBV2 and J is TRBJ2-7, with a possible D match to TRBD2 (5 bases). The CDR3 contains 14 residues. Germline assignment: CDR1 SNHLY and CDR2 FYNNEI. V shed 5 bases and J shed 2 bases, with 13 bases lying between them. CDR3 sequence reads: CASSKRIGAYEQYF. CDR3 nucleotides: TGTGCCAGCAGTAAGCGGATTGGGGCCTACGAGCAGTACTTC.

V and J are TRBV7-2 and TRBJ2-2, with TRBD1 as a possible D gene (6 bases). Germline V CDR1 and CDR2: SGHTA, FQGNSA. This CDR3 is built from 13 residues. Trimming removed 6 bases from V and 7 bases from J, with 12 bases in between. DNA for the CDR3: TGTGCCAGCAGTCAGAACAGGGACGGGGAGCTGTTTTTT. As protein: CASSQNRDGELFF.

The chain carries TRBV4-2 and TRBJ2-2; maybe TRBD1 (6 bases). The CDR3 extends over 16 amino acids. Germline CDR1 LGHNA, CDR2 YNFKEQ. The germline V and J ends were trimmed by 0 bases and 2 bases, with 10 bases remaining between them. Here the CDR3 DNA reads TGTGCCAGCAGCCAAGAGATGGGGGCCAACACCGGGGAGCTGTTTTTT. This translates into CASSQEMGANTGELFF.

This clone appeared once. The chain combines TRBV12-3 or TRBV12-4 with TRBJ2-2; TRBD2 might be the D (6 bases). CDR3 length equals 13 residues. V shed 3 bases and J shed 5 bases, with 7 bases lying between them. The CDR3 DNA reads TGTGCCAGCAGTTTTGCGGGGACCGGGGAGCTGTTTTTT. This translates into CASSFAGTGELFF.

The rearrangement joins TRBV30 to TRBJ2-1; TRBD2 agrees at 9 bases. V was pared by 2 bases and J by 5 bases, with 7 bases of the junction left unmatched. The CDR3 runs 15 residues. Germline-derived CDR1 and CDR2 are GTSNPN and SVGIG (reference sequence). CDR3 sequence: CAWSRSGGLNNEQFF. The CDR3 DNA follows: TGTGCCTGGAGTCGTAGCGGGGGCCTTAACAATGAGCAGTTCTTC.

Ten or more counts support this clone. The chain employs TRBV7-9 and TRBJ2-1; TRBD2 matches at 12 bases. The V gene end was trimmed by 4 bases and the J gene end by 6 bases; junction bases not matched to a gene: 4. CDR1 and CDR2 (germline): SEHNR, FQNEAQ (reference sequence). The CDR3 has 15 amino acids. The CDR3 DNA is TGTGCCAGCAGCTCGGGACTAGCGGGCACCAATGAGCAGTTCTTC. It encodes CASSSGLAGTNEQFF.

The gene calls are TRBV5-5 and TRBJ2-4, with D possibly TRBD1 on 6 matching bases. This CDR3 contains 16 residues. From germline, CDR1 is SGHKS and CDR2 YYEKEE (reference sequence). The V and J ends lost 1 base and 6 bases respectively, with 17 bases between them. The CDR3 DNA sequence: TGTGCCAGCAGCTTGTTCTTAGACAGGTCCACAAACATTCAGTACTTC. Its protein product is CASSLFLDRSTNIQYF.